The 20 T cell receptor beta chains listed next were all sequenced from one sample in a study of cytomegalovirus exposure and HLA in healthy donors listed by TCRdb under 2017. The library was produced with the immunoSEQ multiplex PCR assay. The multiplex PCR relied on a mix of 60 forward primers for TCR Vbeta segments and 13 reverse primers for TCR Jbeta segments. The table was pulled from immuneACCESS by TCRdb, which kept in-frame rearrangements only. Such tables lose some clones; where checked, under half of the loss comes from unresolved V genes, and the rest has no known cause. Here the sample has approximately 150,000 clones; 66% occur a single time. The biggest ten clones account for 5.5% to 7.5% of the sample. Sequencing input: PBMCs. These receptor sequences come from a woman aged 60-75 years in good health and CMV-seronegative.

J is TRBJ1-1 and V is TRBV18; TRBD1 aligns across 9 bases. CDR1 is KGHSH, CDR2 LQKENI, per germline. The CDR3 totals 18 residues. The V gene end was trimmed by 1 base and the J gene end by 5 bases; junction bases not matched to a gene: 14. DNA for the CDR3: TGTGCCAGCTCACCACGGGCCCCACAGGGGGCGCGGTGGACTGAAGCTTTCTTT. It encodes CASSPRAPQGARWTEAFF.

The V call is TRBV7-2, the J call TRBJ1-1; no clear D. Germline V gene lookup returns CDR1 SGHTA and CDR2 FQGNSA. This CDR3 is built from 12 residues. Trimming cost V 6 bases and J 8 bases, with 13 bases left between them. The CDR3 protein is CASRTANGEAFF. DNA for the CDR3: TGTGCCAGCAGGACCGCGAACGGGGAAGCTTTCTTT.

The chain uses TRBV2 and TRBJ2-5, with TRBD1 matching over 11 bases. V lost 1 base and J lost 5; bases outside the gene matches: 9. Germline assignment: CDR1 SNHLY and CDR2 FYNNEI. The CDR3 length is 17 residues. The CDR3 DNA sequence: TGTGCCAGCAGTGAAGATAGGGGGACAGGGGGGCGGGAGACCCAGTACTTC. Translated: CASSEDRGTGGRETQYF.

The chain combines TRBV5-1 with TRBJ2-3; 12 bases line up with TRBD2. The CDR3 length is 20 residues. Losses at the gene ends were 4 bases for V and 2 bases for J; bases not matched to a gene: 17. Germline CDR1 reads SGHRS; CDR2 reads YFSETQ. CDR3 nucleotide sequence: TGCGCCAGCAGCCTCAGGGACACAGGACTAGCGGGGCAGACCACAGATACGCAGTATTTT. The encoded protein is CASSLRDTGLAGQTTDTQYF. Together with reference TRBV5-1 and TRBJ2-3, the CDR3 gives the full variable domain: KAGVTQTPRYLIKTRGQQVTLSCSPISGHRSVSWYQQTPGQGLQFLFEYFSETQRNKGNFPGRFSGRQFSNSRSEMNVSTLELGDSALYLCASSLRDTGLAGQTTDTQYFGPGTRLTVL.

Regarding this clone: At one of its ends the junction is not consistent with the germline gene, which may arise from a read error. CDR3: CASRASPTDAQYF. Here the CDR3 DNA reads TGCGCCAGCAGGGCTAGCCCCACAGATGCGCAGTATTTT. The chain has TRBV5-1 and TRBJ2-3; the D gene is possibly TRBD2 (5 bases). CDR1 and CDR2 (germline): SGHRS, YFSETQ. This CDR3 is built from 13 residues.

The chain links TRBV5-1 to TRBJ2-5, with D maybe TRBD1 (7 bases). The J call may be in error: the DNA end matches TRBJ2-7 better. Germline-derived CDR1 and CDR2 are SGHRS and YFSETQ. CDR3 length equals 14 residues. The CDR3 protein is CASAEQGGSYEQYF. The CDR3 DNA reads as TGCGCCAGCGCGGAGCAGGGGGGTTCCTACGAGCAGTACTTC.

This chain joins TRBV7-9 and TRBJ2-3; D is undetermined. Germline CDR1 and CDR2: SEHNR and FQNEAQ (reference sequence). The V end was cut by 5 bases, the J end by 2 bases, with 5 bases between. The CDR3 runs 12 residues. In DNA, the CDR3 is TGTGCCAGCAGCCCATCCACAGATACGCAGTATTTT. Its translation: CASSPSTDTQYF.

This clone occurred a few times. The rearrangement links TRBV25-1 to TRBJ2-7; 9 positions match TRBD1. V dropped 2 bases and J dropped 7; count of bases not matched to a gene: 6. The germline V gene encodes CDR1 MGHDK and CDR2 SYGVNS. This CDR3 has 14 residues. CDR3 sequence reads: CASSEMDRGGEQYF. CDR3 in DNA: TGTGCCAGCAGTGAAATGGACAGGGGCGGGGAGCAGTACTTC.

The J gene is TRBJ1-4, the V gene TRBV4-3, with D possibly being TRBD1 (5 bases). Trimming stripped 0 bases from V and 5 bases from J, with 10 bases between. The V gene's germline CDR1 is LGHNA and CDR2 YSLEER. The CDR3 runs 15 residues. CDR3 in amino acids: CASSQDLGLNEKLFF. CDR3 DNA sequence: TGCGCCAGCAGCCAAGATCTGGGACTAAATGAAAAACTGTTTTTT.

The V and J genes are TRBV2 and TRBJ2-5; D possibly corresponds to TRBD1 (5 bases). With 6 bases removed from V and 5 bases from J, the gap between germline ends came to 13 bases. CDR3 size: 13 residues. Germline CDR1 reads SNHLY; CDR2 reads FYNNEI. This CDR3 is CASRVTGGETQYF. The DNA for the CDR3 is TGTGCCAGCAGAGTCACAGGTGGGGAGACCCAGTACTTC.

This clone was observed a handful of times. This rearrangement joins TRBV11-2 to TRBJ2-1; 9 bases line up with TRBD2. The CDR3 runs 17 residues. V gave up 2 bases and J gave up 1 base; unmatched junction bases: 6. Germline V gene sequence: CDR1 SGHAT, CDR2 FQNNGV. The CDR3 DNA sequence: TGTGCCAGCAGCTTAATCCGACTAGCGGATTCCTACAATGAGCAGTTCTTC. Amino acid sequence: CASSLIRLADSYNEQFF.

This clone was detected once. This chain links TRBV7-9 with TRBJ1-3; no firm D call. V lost 5 bases, J lost 4 bases, and 15 bases lay in between. The CDR3 length is 15 residues. Per germline, CDR1 SEHNR and CDR2 FQNEAQ (reference sequence). The CDR3 nucleotides read TGTGCCAGCAGCCTCGGAGGGTCGCGGGGAAACACCATATATTTT. Translation: CASSLGGSRGNTIYF.

This clone came up once. The chain combines TRBV10-3 with TRBJ2-1; a weak D match, TRBD2 (7 bases). The CDR3 covers 15 residues. Trimming removed 2 bases from V and 9 bases from J, with 17 bases in between. Germline loops: CDR1 ENHRY, CDR2 SYGVKD. CDR3 in DNA: TGTGCCATCAGTGAGGCCAAGGGGGGGGATGGTGAGCAGTTCTTC. Protein product: CAISEAKGGDGEQFF.

CDR3 coding DNA: TGCAGCGTTGCTGAGGCCTCGGGGACAGATACGCAGTATTTT. It yields the protein CSVAEASGTDTQYF. The V gene is TRBV29-1, the J gene TRBJ2-3, with D possibly TRBD2 on 5 matching bases. The V end was cut by 4 bases, the J end by 3 bases, with 14 bases between. CDR3 length: 14 residues. CDR1 is SQVTM, CDR2 ANQGSEA, per germline.

V usage is TRBV7-9 and J usage is TRBJ2-2; the match to TRBD1 covers 10 bases. The junction had 9 bases not matched to a gene; V was cut back by 7 bases and J by 7 bases. This CDR3 is 15 amino acids long. Germline V gene data show CDR1 as SEHNR and CDR2 as FQNEAQ (reference sequence). In DNA form, the CDR3 reads TGTGCCAGCAACCTTGGACAGGGGGAAGGCGGGGAGCTGTTTTTT. Its protein product is CASNLGQGEGGELFF.

This chain uses TRBV5-1 with TRBJ2-7; no clear D gene. This CDR3 is built from 15 residues. Per the germline V gene, CDR1 is SGHRS and CDR2 is YFSETQ. The V end lost 4 bases, the J end lost 5 bases, and 19 bases lay between the germline ends. The CDR3 region is CASSLSIPRNHEQYF. The CDR3 nucleotides are TGCGCCAGCAGCCTGTCGATTCCTAGGAACCACGAGCAGTACTTC.

The rearrangement joins TRBV28 to TRBJ2-3, with TRBD2 as a possible D gene (6 bases). This CDR3 spans 14 amino acids. Trimming shortened V by 3 bases and J by 4 bases, and 11 bases separated the two germline ends. Germline V CDR1 and CDR2: MDHEN, SYDVKM. CDR3 in amino acids: CASSFGGVPDTQYF. The CDR3 bases are TGTGCCAGCAGTTTTGGCGGGGTCCCAGATACGCAGTATTTT.

The chain combines TRBV19 with TRBJ2-1; D may be TRBD1 (5 bases). Deletions cut 3 bases from V and 2 bases from J, with 14 bases between. The CDR3 is 16 amino acids. Germline V gene lookup returns CDR1 LNHDA and CDR2 SQIVND (reference sequence). The CDR3 region is CASSISAGSPYNEQFF. Here the CDR3 DNA reads TGTGCCAGTAGTATTTCGGCAGGGTCCCCCTACAATGAGCAGTTCTTC.

This chain uses TRBV6-6 with TRBJ1-1, with TRBD1 as a possible D gene (6 bases). The CDR3 consists of 12 residues. The V end was cut by 8 bases, the J end by 7 bases, with 14 bases between. Per germline, CDR1 MNHNY and CDR2 SVGAGI (reference sequence). CDR3 coding DNA: TGTGCCAGCGTTGGACAGTCATTTGAAGCTTTCTTT. Residues: CASVGQSFEAFF.

The genes are TRBV6-6 and TRBJ2-3; D remains unclear. V lost 7 bases, J lost 0 bases, and 11 bases lay in between. Germline V gene sequence: CDR1 MNHNY, CDR2 SVGAGI (reference sequence). The CDR3 is 14 amino acids. In DNA, the CDR3 is TGTGCCAGCACTATAAAGACTAGCACAGATACGCAGTATTTT. This gives the protein CASTIKTSTDTQYF.